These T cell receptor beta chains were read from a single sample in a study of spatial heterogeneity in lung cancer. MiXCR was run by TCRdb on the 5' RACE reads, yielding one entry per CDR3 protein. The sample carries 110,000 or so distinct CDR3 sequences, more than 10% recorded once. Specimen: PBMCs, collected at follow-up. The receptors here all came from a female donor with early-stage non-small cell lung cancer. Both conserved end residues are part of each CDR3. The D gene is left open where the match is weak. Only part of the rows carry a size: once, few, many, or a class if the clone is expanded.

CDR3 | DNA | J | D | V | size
CASSLGGVETQYF | TGTGCCAGCAGCTTAGGCGGCGTGGAGACCCAGTACTTC | TRBJ2-5 | - | TRBV13 | few
CASSPNRDRGLSEQFF | TGTGCCAGCAGTCCAAACCGGGACAGGGGGCTCAGTGAGCAGTTCTTC | TRBJ2-1 | TRBD1 | TRBV6-2/TRBV6-3 | few
CASDPGDYRPYNEQFF | TGTGCCAGCGATCCCGGGGACTATCGACCCTACAATGAGCAGTTCTTC | TRBJ2-1 | TRBD2 | TRBV27 | many
CASSQEGYGYTF | TGTGCCAGCAGCCAGGAGGGATATGGCTACACCTTC | TRBJ1-2 | - | TRBV11-2 | few
CASSLAQWEGEQYF | TGTGCCAGCAGCTTAGCCCAGTGGGAGGGCGAGCAGTACTTC | TRBJ2-7 | TRBD2 | TRBV7-2 | -
CASSVGGGSYNEQFF | TGTGCCAGCAGCGTAGGCGGGGGGTCCTACAATGAGCAGTTCTTC | TRBJ2-1 | TRBD2 | TRBV9 | many
CASRFSTDTQYF | TGCGCCAGCAGGTTTAGCACAGATACGCAGTATTTT | TRBJ2-3 | - | TRBV5-1 | -
CATRAVVGGELFF | TGTGCCACCCGAGCGGTGGTAGGCGGGGAGCTGTTTTTT | TRBJ2-2 | - | TRBV24-1 | many
CASSSPGRYTDTQYF | TGTGCCAGCAGTTCCCCGGGACGTTACACAGATACGCAGTATTTT | TRBJ2-3 | - | TRBV27 | many
CAATGYSNQPQHF | TGTGCCGCCACAGGATATAGCAATCAGCCCCAGCATTTT | TRBJ1-5 | - | TRBV3-1 | -
CSVEGLAGGPRNEQFF | TGCAGCGTTGAAGGGCTAGCGGGAGGGCCGCGGAATGAGCAGTTCTTC | TRBJ2-1 | TRBD2 | TRBV29-1 | -
CATSDNPISGHNEQFF | TGTGCCACCAGTGATAATCCTATCTCGGGGCACAATGAGCAGTTCTTC | TRBJ2-1 | - | TRBV24-1 | many
CSVEGTSGSQETQYF | TGCAGCGTTGAAGGGACTAGCGGGTCACAAGAGACCCAGTACTTC | TRBJ2-5 | TRBD2 | TRBV29-1 | many
CASAWAGTSYEQYF | TGTGCCAGCGCCTGGGCCGGGACCTCCTACGAGCAGTACTTC | TRBJ2-7 | - | TRBV3-1 | -
CASSLRARATSGSRTDTQYF | TGTGCCAGCAGCCTTCGAGCAAGGGCGACTAGCGGGAGTCGAACAGATACGCAGTATTTT | TRBJ2-3 | TRBD2 | TRBV7-6 | few
CASSSPGTRPSDTQYF | TGTGCCAGCAGTTCCCCCGGGACTAGGCCTTCAGATACGCAGTATTTT | TRBJ2-3 | TRBD2 | TRBV28 | -
CATSDFPPDGPNTGELFF | TGTGCCACCAGTGATTTCCCACCCGATGGGCCCAACACCGGGGAGCTGTTTTTT | TRBJ2-2 | - | TRBV24-1 | few
CASSSFPGLAGSDTQYF | TGTGCCAGCAGTTCGTTTCCGGGACTAGCGGGATCAGATACGCAGTATTTT | TRBJ2-3 | TRBD2 | TRBV5-4 | few
CASSLSFVQTSTNTEAFF | TGTGCCAGCAGTTTATCATTTGTCCAGACAAGCACGAACACTGAAGCTTTCTTT | TRBJ1-1 | - | TRBV28 | few
CASTQGRFYNEQFF | TGTGCCAGCACGCAGGGGAGATTCTACAATGAGCAGTTCTTC | TRBJ2-1 | - | TRBV12-3/TRBV12-4 | few
CASSRSDRGTNTEAFF | TGTGCCAGCAGCCGGAGCGACAGGGGGACGAACACTGAAGCTTTCTTT | TRBJ1-1 | TRBD1 | TRBV4-2 | few
CASSHSGGSYEQYF | TGTGCCAGCAGCCATTCCGGGGGTTCCTACGAGCAGTACTTC | TRBJ2-7 | - | TRBV3-1 | many
CASGRLDTDTQYF | TGCGCCAGCGGTAGACTGGACACAGATACGCAGTATTTT | TRBJ2-3 | - | TRBV10-2 | many
CASSLDAGLDQPQHF | TGTGCCAGCAGTTTAGATGCAGGGTTGGATCAGCCCCAGCATTTT | TRBJ1-5 | - | TRBV12-3/TRBV12-4 | -
CASNGSGARGNSPLHF | TGTGCCAGCAACGGTTCTGGGGCTAGGGGCAATTCACCCCTCCACTTT | TRBJ1-6 | - | TRBV28 | few
CASSLATSGSFDEQFF | TGTGCCAGCAGCTTAGCAACGAGCGGGAGTTTTGATGAGCAGTTCTTC | TRBJ2-1 | TRBD2 | TRBV7-6 | few
CASRLSGWAAPTDTQYF | TGTGCCAGCAGACTATCTGGCTGGGCCGCGCCTACAGATACGCAGTATTTT | TRBJ2-3 | - | TRBV7-2 | -
CSVSGTGIGKAFF | TGCAGCGTGTCCGGGACAGGGATTGGGAAAGCTTTCTTT | TRBJ1-1 | TRBD1 | TRBV29-1 | many
CASSLPGQGPKNIQYF | TGTGCCAGCAGCCTACCGGGACAGGGGCCCAAAAACATTCAGTACTTC | TRBJ2-4 | - | TRBV21-1 | few
CASSPPGSGWGSQFF | TGTGCCAGCAGTCCCCCGGGTAGCGGGTGGGGTTCGCAGTTCTTC | TRBJ2-1 | TRBD2 | TRBV28 | few
CSARDGEGGNQPQHF | TGCAGTGCTAGAGATGGAGAGGGGGGCAATCAGCCCCAGCATTTT | TRBJ1-5 | - | TRBV20-1 | -
CASSMEGQGNSPLHF | TGCGCCAGCAGCATGGAGGGACAGGGGAATTCACCCCTCCACTTT | TRBJ1-6 | TRBD1 | TRBV5-1 | few
CSAQGLADRRSTDTQYF | TGCAGTGCCCAGGGACTAGCGGATCGACGTAGCACAGATACGCAGTATTTT | TRBJ2-3 | TRBD2 | TRBV20-1 | -